The TCR beta chain under discussion was sequenced for a study of blood T cells in healthy people across ages. This CDR3 has 13 amino acids. V was pared by 1 base and J by 7 bases, with 12 bases between. Looked up from germline, CDR1 is SQVTM and CDR2 is ANQGSEA. A second PCR of roughly 7 to 11 cycles used a sample-barcoded 5' primer and a J-beta primer mix. Using its own MiXCR run on the 5' RACE reads, TCRdb lists one record per CDR3 protein. The sample holds roughly 1.7 million distinct CDR3 sequences, roughly 30% seen once. This clonotype was observed many times. The antigen is unknown. Study results and limitations: The long-lived group displayed more naive CD4+ cells, plus higher diversity, than the aged donors did. No one knew whether donors had CMV, which possibly confounded expanded clonotype changes. It was found that TCR beta diversity correlated strongly with the percentage of naive T cells.

The chain combines TRBV29-1 with TRBJ2-3; D is uncertain. The sequenced sample was blood. This clonotype originated in a woman aged 25 to 39 in good health. CDR3 loop: CSVEGGQANTQYF. CDR3 nucleotide sequence: TGCAGCGTTGAAGGTGGTCAGGCCAATACGCAGTATTTT.